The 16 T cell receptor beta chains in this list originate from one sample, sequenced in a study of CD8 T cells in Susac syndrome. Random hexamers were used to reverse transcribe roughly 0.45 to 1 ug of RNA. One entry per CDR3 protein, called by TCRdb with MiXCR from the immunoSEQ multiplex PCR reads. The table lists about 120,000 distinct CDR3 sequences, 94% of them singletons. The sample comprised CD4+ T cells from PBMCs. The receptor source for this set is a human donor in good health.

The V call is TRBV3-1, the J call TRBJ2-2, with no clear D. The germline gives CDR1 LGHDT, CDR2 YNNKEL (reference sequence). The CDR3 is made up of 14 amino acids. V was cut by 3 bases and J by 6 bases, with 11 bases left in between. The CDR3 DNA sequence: TGTGCCAGCAGCCAGGGGATGGTGGCCGGGGAGCTGTTTTTT. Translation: CASSQGMVAGELFF.

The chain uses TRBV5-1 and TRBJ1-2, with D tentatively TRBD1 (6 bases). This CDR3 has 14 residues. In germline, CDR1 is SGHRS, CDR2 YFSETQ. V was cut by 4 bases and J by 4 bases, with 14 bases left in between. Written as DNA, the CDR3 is TGCGCCAGCAGCACGGGGGCGCCGGGCTATGGCTACACCTTC. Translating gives CASSTGAPGYGYTF.

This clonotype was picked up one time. CDR3 sequence: CASSYRGRATSGTPYEQYF. CDR3 DNA sequence: TGTGCCAGCAGTTATAGGGGGCGCGCGACTAGCGGGACCCCCTACGAGCAGTACTTC. The chain has TRBV6-5 and TRBJ2-7; 11 bases align to TRBD2. The CDR3 runs to 19 residues. V was pared by 3 bases and J by 2 bases, with 15 bases of the junction left unmatched. Germline CDR1 reads MNHEY; CDR2 reads SVGAGI.

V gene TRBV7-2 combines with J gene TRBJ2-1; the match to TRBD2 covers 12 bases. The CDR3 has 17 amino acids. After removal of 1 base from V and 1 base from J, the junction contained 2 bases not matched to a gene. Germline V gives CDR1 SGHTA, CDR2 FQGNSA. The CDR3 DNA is TGTGCCAGCAGCTTAGGGCTAGCGGGAGGGTCCTACAATGAGCAGTTCTTC. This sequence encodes CASSLGLAGGSYNEQFF.

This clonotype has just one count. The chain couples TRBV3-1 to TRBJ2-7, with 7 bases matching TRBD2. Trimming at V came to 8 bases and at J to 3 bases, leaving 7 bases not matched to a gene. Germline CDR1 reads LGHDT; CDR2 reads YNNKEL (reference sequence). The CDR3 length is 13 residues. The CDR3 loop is CASAGREFYEQYF. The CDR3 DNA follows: TGTGCCAGCGCCGGGCGGGAGTTCTACGAGCAGTACTTC.

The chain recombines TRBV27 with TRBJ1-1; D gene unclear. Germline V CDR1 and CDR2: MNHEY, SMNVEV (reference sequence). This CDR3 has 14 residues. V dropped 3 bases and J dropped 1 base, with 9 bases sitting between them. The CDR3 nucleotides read TGTGCCAGCAGTTTGGAAAGGAGGAACACTGAAGCTTTCTTT. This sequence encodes CASSLERRNTEAFF.

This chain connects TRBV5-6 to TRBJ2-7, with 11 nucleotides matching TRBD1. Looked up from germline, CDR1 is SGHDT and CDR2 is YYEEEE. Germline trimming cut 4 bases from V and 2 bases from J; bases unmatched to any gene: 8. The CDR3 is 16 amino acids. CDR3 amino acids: CASSLIPGQGAYEQYF. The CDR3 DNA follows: TGTGCCAGCAGCCTTATTCCGGGACAGGGGGCCTACGAGCAGTACTTC.

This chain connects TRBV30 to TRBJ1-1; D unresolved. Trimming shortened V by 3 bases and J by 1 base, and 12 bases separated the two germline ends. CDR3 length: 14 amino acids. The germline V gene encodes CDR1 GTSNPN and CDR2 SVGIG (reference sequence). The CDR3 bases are TGTGCCTGGAGCACACGGATTTCGAACACTGAAGCTTTCTTT. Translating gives CAWSTRISNTEAFF.

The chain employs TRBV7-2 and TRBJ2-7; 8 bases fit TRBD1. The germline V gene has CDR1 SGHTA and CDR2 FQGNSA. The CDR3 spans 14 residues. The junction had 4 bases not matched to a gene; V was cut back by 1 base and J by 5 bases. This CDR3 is CASSLGTGTDEQYF. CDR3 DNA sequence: TGTGCCAGCAGCTTAGGGACAGGGACCGACGAGCAGTACTTC.

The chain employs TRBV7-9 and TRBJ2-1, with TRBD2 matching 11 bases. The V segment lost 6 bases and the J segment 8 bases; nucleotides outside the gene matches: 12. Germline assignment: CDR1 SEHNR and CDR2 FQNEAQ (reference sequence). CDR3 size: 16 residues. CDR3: CASRRLAGLSLDEQFF. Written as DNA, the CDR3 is TGTGCCAGCAGACGACTAGCGGGATTGTCCCTCGATGAGCAGTTCTTC.

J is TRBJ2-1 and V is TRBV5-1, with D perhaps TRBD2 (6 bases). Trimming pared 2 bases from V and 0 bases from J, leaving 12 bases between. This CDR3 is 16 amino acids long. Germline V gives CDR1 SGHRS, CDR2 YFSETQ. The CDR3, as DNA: TGCGCCAGCAGCTTCGGCGGGGACGCCTCCTACAATGAGCAGTTCTTC. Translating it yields CASSFGGDASYNEQFF.

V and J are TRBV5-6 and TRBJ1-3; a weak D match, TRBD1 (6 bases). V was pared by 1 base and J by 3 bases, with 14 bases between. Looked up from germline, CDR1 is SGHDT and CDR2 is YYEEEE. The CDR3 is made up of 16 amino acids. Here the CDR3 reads CASSLQPQGYGNTIYF. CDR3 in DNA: TGTGCCAGCAGCTTGCAGCCTCAGGGGTATGGAAACACCATATATTTT.

The chain's CDR3 is CASSPQGLRDREFTF. As DNA, the CDR3 is TGTGCCAGCAGCCCTCAAGGATTACGGGACAGGGAGTTCACCTTC. The V gene is TRBV2, the J gene TRBJ1-2, with 9 nucleotides matching TRBD1. V shed 6 bases and J 13 bases; nucleotides not matched to a gene: 18. CDR3 length: 15 residues. From germline, CDR1 is SNHLY and CDR2 FYNNEI.

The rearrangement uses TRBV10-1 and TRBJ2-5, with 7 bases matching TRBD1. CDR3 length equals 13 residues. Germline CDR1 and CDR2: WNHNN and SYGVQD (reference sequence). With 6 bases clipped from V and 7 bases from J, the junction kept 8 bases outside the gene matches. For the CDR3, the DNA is TGCGCCAGCAGCGGGACAGCTGTCGGGACCCAGTACTTC. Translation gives CASSGTAVGTQYF.

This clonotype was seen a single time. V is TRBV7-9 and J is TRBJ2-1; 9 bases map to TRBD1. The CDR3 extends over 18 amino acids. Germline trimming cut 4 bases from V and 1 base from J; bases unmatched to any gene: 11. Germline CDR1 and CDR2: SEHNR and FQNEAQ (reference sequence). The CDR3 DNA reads TGTGCCAGCAGCTCACCGGGACAGGGATCGCGGTCCTACAATGAGCAGTTCTTC. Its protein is CASSSPGQGSRSYNEQFF.

In nucleotides, the CDR3 is TGCGCCAGCAGCTTGGGACAGGGAAGTTCTAACTATGGCTACACCTTC. It encodes CASSLGQGSSNYGYTF. J is TRBJ1-2 and V is TRBV5-1, with 7 bases that match TRBD1. V was clipped by 0 bases and J by 0 bases; unmatched bases: 5. The CDR3 contains 16 residues. Germline V lookup: CDR1 SGHRS, CDR2 YFSETQ.